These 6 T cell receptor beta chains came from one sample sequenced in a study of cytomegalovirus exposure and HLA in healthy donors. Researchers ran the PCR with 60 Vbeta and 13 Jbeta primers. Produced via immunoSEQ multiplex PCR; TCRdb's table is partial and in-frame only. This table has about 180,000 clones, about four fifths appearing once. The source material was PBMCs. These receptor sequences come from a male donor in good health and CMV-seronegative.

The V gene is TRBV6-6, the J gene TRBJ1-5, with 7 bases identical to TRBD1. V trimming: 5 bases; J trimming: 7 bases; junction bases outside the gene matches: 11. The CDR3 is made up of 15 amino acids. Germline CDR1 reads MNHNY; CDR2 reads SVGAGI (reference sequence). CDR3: CASSLIPGGRQPQHF. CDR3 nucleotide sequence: TGTGCCAGCAGTCTCATACCAGGGGGGCGGCAGCCCCAGCATTTT.

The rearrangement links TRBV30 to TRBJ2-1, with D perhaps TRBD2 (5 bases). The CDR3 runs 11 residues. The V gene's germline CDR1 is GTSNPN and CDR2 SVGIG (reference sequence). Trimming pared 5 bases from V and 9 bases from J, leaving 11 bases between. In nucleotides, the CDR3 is TGTGCCTGGGGTTCAGCGGTTGAGCAGTTCTTC. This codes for CAWGSAVEQFF. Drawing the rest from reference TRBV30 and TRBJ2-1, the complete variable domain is SQTIHQWPATLVQPVGSPLSLECTVEGTSNPNLYWYRQAAGRGLQLLFYSVGIGQISSEVPQNLSASRPQDRQFILSSKKLLLSDSGFYLCAWGSAVEQFFGPGTRLTVL.

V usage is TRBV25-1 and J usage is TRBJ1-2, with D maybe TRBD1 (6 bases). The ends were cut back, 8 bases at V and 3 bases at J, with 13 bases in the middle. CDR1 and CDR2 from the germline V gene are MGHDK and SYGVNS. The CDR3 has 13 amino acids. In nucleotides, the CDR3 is TGTGCCAGCGGGAACAGGGCTTACTATGGCTACACCTTC. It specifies CASGNRAYYGYTF.

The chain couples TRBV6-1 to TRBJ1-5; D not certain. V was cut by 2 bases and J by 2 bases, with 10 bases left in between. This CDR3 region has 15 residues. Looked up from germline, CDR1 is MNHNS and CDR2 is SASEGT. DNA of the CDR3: TGTGCCAGCAGTGAATACCTCCGGGGCAATCAGCCCCAGCATTTT. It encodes CASSEYLRGNQPQHF.

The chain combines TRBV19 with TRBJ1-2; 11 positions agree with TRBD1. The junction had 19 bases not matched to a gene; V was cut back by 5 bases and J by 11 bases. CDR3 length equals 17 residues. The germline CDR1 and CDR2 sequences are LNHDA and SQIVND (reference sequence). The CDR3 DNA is TGTGCCAGTAGTCGAACCGGGACAGGGGGTCACAGCGGCGGTTACACCTTC. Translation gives CASSRTGTGGHSGGYTF.

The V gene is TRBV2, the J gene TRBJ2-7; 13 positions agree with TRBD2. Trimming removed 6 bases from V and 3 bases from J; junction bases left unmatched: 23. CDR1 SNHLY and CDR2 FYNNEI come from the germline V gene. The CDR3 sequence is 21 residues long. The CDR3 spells CASRGQGLAGTIMNSGYEQYF. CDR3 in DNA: TGTGCCAGCAGGGGGCAGGGACTAGCGGGAACCATCATGAACTCAGGCTACGAGCAGTACTTC.